This T cell receptor (beta chain) was identified in a study of T-cell reconstitution after alpha-beta-depleted transplantation in children (dated by TCRdb to the mid-2010s). A note on the overall study: Using TCR repertoire profiling, the study quantitatively followed how T-cell immune reconstitution unfolded in children after TCRalphabeta/CD19-depleted allogeneic hematopoietic cell transplantation.

There are 13 amino acids in the CDR3, from cysteine to phenylalanine inclusive. Solely the CDR3 DNA is kept, with 39 bases framed from the first base. V is reduced by 4 bases and J by 7 bases, leaving a spacing of 16 bases between them. CDR1 and CDR2 are drawn from the germline V gene (reference sequence): DFQATT, SNEGSKA. About this clonotype itself: No antigen is known for it. Base qualities are not at hand, and no much larger clone is one base apart.

This specimen's treatment or condition label, interpreted: allogeneic hematopoietic cell transplantation with graft depleted of TCRalphabeta T cells and CD19 B cells. Transplant recipients were children who received TCRalphabeta/CD19-depleted allogeneic hematopoietic cell grafts. The library was generated by PCR. Sequencing relied on an Illumina HiSeq 2500. To normalize quantification of the TCRbeta repertoire, the TCR libraries were built with molecular barcoding that relied on unique molecular identifiers. Clones were called with MiXCR by TCRdb after fastp trimmed the public reads at Q25, and only in-frame beta chains were retained. Rows with a matching CDR3 protein are joined into one entry that keeps the most common DNA and genes. The sample has some 550,000 distinct CDR3 sequences on record, more than 20% of them singletons. Together, the top ten hold about 14% of the sample. Results and caveats for the whole study, not just this receptor: The apparently early alphabetaT-cell count recovery about two months after transplant was reportedly dependent on only several hundred rapidly expanded clones derived from non-depleted graft cells. In some patients, high TCRbeta diversity at day 60 was attributed to recipient T cells and intrathymic progenitors that had survived conditioning. Over the following months the frequencies of hyperexpanded clones went down, and after one year T-cell counts and TCRbeta diversity were mostly credited to newly produced T cells.

The chain uses TRBV20-1 and TRBJ1-2; the D gene is possibly TRBD1, with 5 bases matching. The specimen was PBMCs, mostly from graft donor cells, collected 360 days after TCRalphabeta/CD19-depleted stem cell transplant. The TCR was taken from a boy younger than two who had a stem cell transplant for acute myeloid leukemia, so the T cells may come from the graft donor. This receptor has the CDR3 CSATRDGAIGYTF. The DNA sequence is TGCAGTGCTACCCGGGACGGGGCTATTGGCTACACCTTC.